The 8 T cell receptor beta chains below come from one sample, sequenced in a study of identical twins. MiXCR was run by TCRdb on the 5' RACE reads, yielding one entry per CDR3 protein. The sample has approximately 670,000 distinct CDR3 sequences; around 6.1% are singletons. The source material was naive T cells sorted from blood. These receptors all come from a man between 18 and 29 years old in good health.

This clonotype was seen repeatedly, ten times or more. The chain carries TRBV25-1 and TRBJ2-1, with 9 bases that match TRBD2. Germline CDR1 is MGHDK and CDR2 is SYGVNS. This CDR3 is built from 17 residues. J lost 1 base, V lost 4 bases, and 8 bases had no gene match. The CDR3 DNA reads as TGTGCCAGCAGTGGCCTTGGTAGCGGGAGTTCCTACAATGAGCAGTTCTTC. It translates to CASSGLGSGSSYNEQFF.

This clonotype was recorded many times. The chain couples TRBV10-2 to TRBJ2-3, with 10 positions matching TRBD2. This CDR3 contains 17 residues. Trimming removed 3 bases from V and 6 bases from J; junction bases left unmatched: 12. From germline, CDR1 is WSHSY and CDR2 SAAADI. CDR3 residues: CASSERAGGPGGDTQYF. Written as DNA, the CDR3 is TGCGCCAGCAGTGAAAGAGCGGGAGGGCCTGGAGGGGATACGCAGTATTTT.

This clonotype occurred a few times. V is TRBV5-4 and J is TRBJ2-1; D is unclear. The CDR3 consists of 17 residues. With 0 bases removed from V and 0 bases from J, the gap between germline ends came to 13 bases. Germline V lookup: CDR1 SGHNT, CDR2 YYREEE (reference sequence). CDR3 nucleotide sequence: TGTGCCAGCAGCTTGGGGCTCAGCCCAAGCTCCTACAATGAGCAGTTCTTC. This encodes CASSLGLSPSSYNEQFF.

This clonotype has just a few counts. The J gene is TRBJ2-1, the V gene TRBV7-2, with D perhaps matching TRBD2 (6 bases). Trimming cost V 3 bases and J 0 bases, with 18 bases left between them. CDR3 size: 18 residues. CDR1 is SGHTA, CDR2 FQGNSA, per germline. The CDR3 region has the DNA TGTGCCAGCAGCTTTAGCAGGAATCCAGCGGGCTCCTACAATGAGCAGTTCTTC. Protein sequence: CASSFSRNPAGSYNEQFF.

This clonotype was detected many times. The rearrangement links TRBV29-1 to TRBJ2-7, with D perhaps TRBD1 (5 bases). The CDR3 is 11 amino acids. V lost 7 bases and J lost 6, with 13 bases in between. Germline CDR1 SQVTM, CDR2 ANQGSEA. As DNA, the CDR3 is TGCAGCGCCCGGATGGGGCTCGAGCAGTACGTC. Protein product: CSARMGLEQYV.

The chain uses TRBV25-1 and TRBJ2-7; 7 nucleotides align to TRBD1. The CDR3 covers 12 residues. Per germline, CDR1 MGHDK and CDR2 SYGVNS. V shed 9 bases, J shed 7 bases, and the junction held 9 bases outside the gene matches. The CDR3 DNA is TGTGCCAGTCAGACAGGGCTAAGGGAGCAGTACTTC. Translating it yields CASQTGLREQYF.

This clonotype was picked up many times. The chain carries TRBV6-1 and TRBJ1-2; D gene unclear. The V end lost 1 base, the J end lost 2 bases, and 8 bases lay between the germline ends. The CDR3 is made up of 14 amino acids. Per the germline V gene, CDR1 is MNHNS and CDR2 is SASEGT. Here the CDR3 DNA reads TGTGCCAGCAGTGAAGTAGAAGGGAACTATGGCTACACCTTC. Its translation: CASSEVEGNYGYTF.

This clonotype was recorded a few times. The CDR3 DNA follows: TGTGCCAGCTCAGGCACGCAGTATTTT. Translating gives CASSGTQYF. The chain carries TRBV18 and TRBJ2-3, with D unresolved. CDR3 length: 9 residues. Between the trimmed V and J ends, which lost 5 bases and 9 bases, there was a span of 3 bases. CDR1 and CDR2 (germline): KGHSH, LQKENI.